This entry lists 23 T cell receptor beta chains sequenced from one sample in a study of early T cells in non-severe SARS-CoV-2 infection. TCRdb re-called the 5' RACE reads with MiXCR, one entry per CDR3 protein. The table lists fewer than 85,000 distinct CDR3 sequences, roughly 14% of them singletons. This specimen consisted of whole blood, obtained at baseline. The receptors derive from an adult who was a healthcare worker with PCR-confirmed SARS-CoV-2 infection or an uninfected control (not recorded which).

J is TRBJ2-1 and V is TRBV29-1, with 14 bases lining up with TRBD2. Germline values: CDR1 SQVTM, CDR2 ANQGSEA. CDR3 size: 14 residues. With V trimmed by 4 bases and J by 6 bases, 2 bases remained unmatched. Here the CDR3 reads CSVAGTSGSNEQFF. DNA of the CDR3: TGCAGCGTTGCGGGGACTAGCGGGAGCAATGAGCAGTTCTTC.

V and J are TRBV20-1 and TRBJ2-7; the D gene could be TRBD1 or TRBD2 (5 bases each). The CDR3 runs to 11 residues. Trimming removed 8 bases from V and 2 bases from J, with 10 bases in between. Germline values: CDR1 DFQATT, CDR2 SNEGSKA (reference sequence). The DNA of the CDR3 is TGCAGTCAAGGGGAGACCTACGAGCAGTACTTC. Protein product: CSQGETYEQYF.

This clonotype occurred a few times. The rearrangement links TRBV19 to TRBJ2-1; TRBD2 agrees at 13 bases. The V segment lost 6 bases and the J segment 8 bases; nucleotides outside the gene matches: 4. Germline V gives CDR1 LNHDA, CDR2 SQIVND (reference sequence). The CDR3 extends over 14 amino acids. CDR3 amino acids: CASRRTSGRDEQFF. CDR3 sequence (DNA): TGTGCCAGTAGACGGACTAGCGGGAGAGATGAGCAGTTCTTC.

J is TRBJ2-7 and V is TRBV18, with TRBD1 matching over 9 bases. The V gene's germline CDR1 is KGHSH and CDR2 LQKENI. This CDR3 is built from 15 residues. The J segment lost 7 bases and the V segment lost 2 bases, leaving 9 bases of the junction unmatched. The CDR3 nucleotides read TGTGCCAGCTCACCAAGAACAGGGGGCGGCAGGGAGCAGTACTTC. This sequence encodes CASSPRTGGGREQYF.

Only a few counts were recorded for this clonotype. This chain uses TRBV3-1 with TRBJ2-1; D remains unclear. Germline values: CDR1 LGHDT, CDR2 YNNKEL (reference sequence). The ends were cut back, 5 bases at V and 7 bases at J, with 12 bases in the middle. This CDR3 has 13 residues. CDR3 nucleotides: TGTGCCAGCAGCTTAATACCCCCTAATGAGCAGTTCTTC. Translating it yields CASSLIPPNEQFF.

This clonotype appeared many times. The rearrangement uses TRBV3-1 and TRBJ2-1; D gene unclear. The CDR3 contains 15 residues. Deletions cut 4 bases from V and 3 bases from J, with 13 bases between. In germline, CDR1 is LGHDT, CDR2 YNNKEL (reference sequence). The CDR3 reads CASSRGISSYNEQFF. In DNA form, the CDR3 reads TGTGCCAGCAGCCGGGGTATTTCTAGCTACAATGAGCAGTTCTTC.

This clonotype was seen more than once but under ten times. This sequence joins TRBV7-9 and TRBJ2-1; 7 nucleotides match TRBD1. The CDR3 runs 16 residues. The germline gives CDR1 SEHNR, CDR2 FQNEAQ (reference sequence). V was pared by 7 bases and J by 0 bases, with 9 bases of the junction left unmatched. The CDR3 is CASTPPGQRSYNEQFF. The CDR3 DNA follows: TGTGCCAGCACCCCACCGGGACAGCGCTCCTACAATGAGCAGTTCTTC.

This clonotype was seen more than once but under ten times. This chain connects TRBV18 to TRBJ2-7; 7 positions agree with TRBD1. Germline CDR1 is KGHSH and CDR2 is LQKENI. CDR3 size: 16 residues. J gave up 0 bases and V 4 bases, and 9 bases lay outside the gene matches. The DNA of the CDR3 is TGTGCCAGCTCACTACGGGCCGGGACAGTCTCCTACGAGCAGTACTTC. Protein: CASSLRAGTVSYEQYF.

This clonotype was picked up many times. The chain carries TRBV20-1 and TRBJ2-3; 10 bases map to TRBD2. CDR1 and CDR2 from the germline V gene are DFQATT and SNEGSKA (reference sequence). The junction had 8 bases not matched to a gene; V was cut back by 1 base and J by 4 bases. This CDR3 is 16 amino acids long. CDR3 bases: TGCAGTGCTAGAGGGGCTAGCGGGAGTTTTTCAGATACGCAGTATTTT. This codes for CSARGASGSFSDTQYF.

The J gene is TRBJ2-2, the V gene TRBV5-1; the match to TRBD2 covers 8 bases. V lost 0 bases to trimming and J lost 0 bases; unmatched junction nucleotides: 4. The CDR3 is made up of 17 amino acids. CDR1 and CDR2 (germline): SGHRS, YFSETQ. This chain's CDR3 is CASSLEIAGPNTGELFF. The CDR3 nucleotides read TGCGCCAGCAGCTTGGAAATAGCGGGACCGAACACCGGGGAGCTGTTTTTT.

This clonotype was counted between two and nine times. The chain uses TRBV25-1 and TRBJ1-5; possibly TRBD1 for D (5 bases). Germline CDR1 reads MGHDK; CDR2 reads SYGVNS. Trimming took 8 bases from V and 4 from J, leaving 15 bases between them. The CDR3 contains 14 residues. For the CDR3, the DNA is TGTGCCAGCGACCCAGGAGGGGCAAATCAGCCCCAGCATTTT. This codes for CASDPGGANQPQHF.

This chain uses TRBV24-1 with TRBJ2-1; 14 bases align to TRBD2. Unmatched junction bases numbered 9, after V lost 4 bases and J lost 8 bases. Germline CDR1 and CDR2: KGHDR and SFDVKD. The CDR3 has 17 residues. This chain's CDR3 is CATSEPGLAGGRHEQFF. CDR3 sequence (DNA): TGTGCCACCAGTGAACCCGGACTAGCGGGAGGACGGCATGAGCAGTTCTTC.

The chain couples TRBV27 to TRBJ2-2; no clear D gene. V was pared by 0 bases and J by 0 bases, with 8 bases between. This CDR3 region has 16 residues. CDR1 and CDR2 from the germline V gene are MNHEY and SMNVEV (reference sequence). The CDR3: CASSLSGAANTGELFF. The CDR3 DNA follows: TGTGCCAGCAGTTTATCGGGCGCCGCGAACACCGGGGAGCTGTTTTTT.

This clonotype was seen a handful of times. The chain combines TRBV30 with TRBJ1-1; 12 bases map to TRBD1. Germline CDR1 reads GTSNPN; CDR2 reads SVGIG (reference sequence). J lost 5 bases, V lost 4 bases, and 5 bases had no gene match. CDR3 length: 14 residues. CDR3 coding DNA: TGTGCCTGGAAAGGGACAGGGGGCCTGACTGAAGCTTTCTTT. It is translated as CAWKGTGGLTEAFF.

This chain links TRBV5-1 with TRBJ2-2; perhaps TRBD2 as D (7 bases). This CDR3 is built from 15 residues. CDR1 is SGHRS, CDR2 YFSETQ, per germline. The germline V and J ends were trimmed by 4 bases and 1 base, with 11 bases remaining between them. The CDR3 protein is CASSGRDMNTGELFF. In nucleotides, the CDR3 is TGCGCCAGCAGCGGGAGGGACATGAACACCGGGGAGCTGTTTTTT.

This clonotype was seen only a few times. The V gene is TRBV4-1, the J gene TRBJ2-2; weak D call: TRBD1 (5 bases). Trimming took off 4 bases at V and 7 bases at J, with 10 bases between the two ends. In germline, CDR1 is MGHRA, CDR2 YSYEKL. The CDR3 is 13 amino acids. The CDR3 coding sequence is TGCGCCAGCAGCCTGCTTAGGGGCGGGGAGCTGTTTTTT. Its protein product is CASSLLRGGELFF.

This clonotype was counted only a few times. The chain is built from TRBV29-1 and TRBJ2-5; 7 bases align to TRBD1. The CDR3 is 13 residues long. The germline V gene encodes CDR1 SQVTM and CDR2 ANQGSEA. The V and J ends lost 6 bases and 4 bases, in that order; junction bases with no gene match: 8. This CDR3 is CSVNRGSGETQYF. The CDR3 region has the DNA TGCAGCGTCAACAGGGGATCGGGAGAGACCCAGTACTTC.

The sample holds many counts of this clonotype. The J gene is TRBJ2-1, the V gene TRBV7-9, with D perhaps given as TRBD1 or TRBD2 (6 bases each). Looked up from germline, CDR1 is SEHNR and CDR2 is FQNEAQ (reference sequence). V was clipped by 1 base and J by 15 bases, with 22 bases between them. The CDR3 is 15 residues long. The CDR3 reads CASSLEGGRVGRPFF. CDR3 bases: TGTGCCAGCAGCTTAGAAGGGGGGCGCGTTGGACGGCCGTTCTTC. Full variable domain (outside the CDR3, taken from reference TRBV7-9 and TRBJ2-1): DTGVSQNPRHKITKRGQNVTFRCDPISEHNRLYWYRQTLGQGPEFLTYFQNEAQLEKSRLLSDRFSAERPKGSFSTLEIQRTEQGDSAMYLCASSLEGGRVGRPFFGPGTRLTVL.

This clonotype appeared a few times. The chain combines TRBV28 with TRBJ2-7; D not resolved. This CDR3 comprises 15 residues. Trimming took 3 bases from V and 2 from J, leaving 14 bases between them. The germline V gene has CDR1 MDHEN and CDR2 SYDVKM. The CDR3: CASSFGSKPPYEQYF. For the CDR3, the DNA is TGTGCCAGCAGTTTCGGATCGAAACCCCCCTACGAGCAGTACTTC.

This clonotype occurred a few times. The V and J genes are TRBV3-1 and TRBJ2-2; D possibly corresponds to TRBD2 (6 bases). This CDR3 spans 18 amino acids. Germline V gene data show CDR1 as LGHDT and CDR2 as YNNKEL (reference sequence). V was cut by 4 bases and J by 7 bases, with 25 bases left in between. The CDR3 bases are TGTGCCAGCAGCCTCCCAGTGCCGCGGGCTAGCGACCACGGGGAGCTGTTTTTT. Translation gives CASSLPVPRASDHGELFF.

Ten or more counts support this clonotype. DNA of the CDR3: TGCGCCAGCAGCTTGGCCAGCACAGGCCGATCCTACGAGCAGTACTTC. Residues: CASSLASTGRSYEQYF. This chain uses TRBV5-1 with TRBJ2-7, with a possible D match to TRBD1 (5 bases). The CDR3 has 16 amino acids. Trimming shortened V by 0 bases and J by 1 base, and 14 bases separated the two germline ends. CDR1 is SGHRS and CDR2 is YFSETQ in the germline V gene.

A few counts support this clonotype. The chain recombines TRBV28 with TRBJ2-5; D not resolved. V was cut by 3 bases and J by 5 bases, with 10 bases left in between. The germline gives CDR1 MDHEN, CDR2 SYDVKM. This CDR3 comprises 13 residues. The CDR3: CASSFPGRETQYF. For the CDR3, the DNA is TGTGCCAGCAGTTTCCCCGGTAGGGAGACCCAGTACTTC.

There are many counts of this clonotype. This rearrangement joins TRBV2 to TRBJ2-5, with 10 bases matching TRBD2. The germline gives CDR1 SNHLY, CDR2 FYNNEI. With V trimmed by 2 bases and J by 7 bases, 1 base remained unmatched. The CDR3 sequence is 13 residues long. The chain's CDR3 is CASSETSGVTQYF. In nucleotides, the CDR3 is TGTGCCAGCAGTGAAACTAGCGGGGTGACCCAGTACTTC.